This is a list of T cell receptor beta chains from one sample in a study of cytomegalovirus exposure and HLA in healthy donors. TCRdb's copy holds only in-frame clones and misses some; the assay was immunoSEQ multiplex PCR. Here the sample spans approximately 60,000 clones, approximately 83% being singletons. The sequenced sample was PBMCs. The receptor source for this set is a man aged 40-49 years in good health and CMV-seronegative. CDR3s include the opening cysteine and the closing phenylalanine or tryptophan. A D gene is named only where the DNA matches it firmly. Only some rows state a clone size, as once, few, many or a class for expanded clones.

V: TRBV28
D: TRBD1
size: few
J: TRBJ1-1
DNA: TGTGCCAGCAGGGAGACAGGGACTGAAGCTTTCTTT
CDR3: CASRETGTEAFF

V: TRBV4-3
D: TRBD1
size: NA
J: TRBJ2-7
DNA: TGCGCCAGCAGCCAAGATCCCCGTGGGGCAGGGGGAGCATACGAGCAGTACTTC
CDR3: CASSQDPRGAGGAYEQYF

V: TRBV2
D: NA
size: NA
J: TRBJ1-5
DNA: TGTGCCAGCAGTGAACTCGCAGGGGACCATCAGCCCCAGCATTTT
CDR3: CASSELAGDHQPQHF

V: TRBV23-1
D: NA
size: NA
J: TRBJ1-1
DNA: TGCGCCAGCAGTCAATCGTGCGGATGGAGTGAAGCTTTCTTT
CDR3: CASSQSCGWSEAFF

V: TRBV5-1
D: NA
size: NA
J: TRBJ1-6
DNA: TGCGCCAGCAGCTTGGGAGGGGGTTTAGGCTCACCCCTCCACTTT
CDR3: CASSLGGGLGSPLHF

V: TRBV27
D: TRBD2
size: NA
J: TRBJ2-1
DNA: TGTGCCAGCAGTTCGACTAGCGGGTACAATGAGCAGTTCTTC
CDR3: CASSSTSGYNEQFF

V: TRBV11-3
D: TRBD2
size: NA
J: TRBJ2-7
DNA: TGTGCCAGCAGCGGGGGGGAAGGCGAGCAGTACTTC
CDR3: CASSGGEGEQYF

V: TRBV30
D: NA
size: NA
J: TRBJ1-2
DNA: TGTGCCTGGACCCCGCGGGGGGGGAGCTATGGCTACACCTTC
CDR3: CAWTPRGGSYGYTF

V: TRBV5-4
D: NA
size: NA
J: TRBJ2-3
DNA: TGTGCCAGCCACACAGAGGGGGGGGGCCTTAGAGATACGCAGTATTTT
CDR3: CASHTEGGGLRDTQYF

V: TRBV11-1
D: TRBD1
size: NA
J: TRBJ1-2
DNA: TGTGCCAGCAGCCCTGAGGGGGACAGAGGATATGGCTACACCTTC
CDR3: CASSPEGDRGYGYTF

V: TRBV2
D: NA
size: NA
J: TRBJ1-4
DNA: TGTGCCAGCAGTGCGGGGGTAAAGTTGGGACGCCGTAATGAAAAACTGTTTTTT
CDR3: CASSAGVKLGRRNEKLFF

V: TRBV5-1
D: TRBD1
size: NA
J: TRBJ2-2
DNA: TGCGCCAGCAGCCCCGGGACAGGGTTGTCCGGGGAGCTGTTTTTT
CDR3: CASSPGTGLSGELFF

V: TRBV6-5
D: NA
size: NA
J: TRBJ2-1
DNA: TGTGCCAGCAGTCACCTCGGGGGGCGCCCAGATGAGCAGTTCTTC
CDR3: CASSHLGGRPDEQFF

V: TRBV5-1
D: NA
size: NA
J: TRBJ1-1
DNA: TGCGCCAGCAGCCGGGAGGGGGGTACGGCTGAAGCTTTCTTT
CDR3: CASSREGGTAEAFF

V: TRBV6-1
D: NA
size: NA
J: TRBJ1-5
DNA: TGTGCCCTCGGAGGGCCGTACAATCAGCCCCAGCATTTT
CDR3: CALGGPYNQPQHF

V: TRBV19
D: TRBD1
size: NA
J: TRBJ1-5
DNA: TGTGCCAGTAGTATTGCAGGGGGCAGTGTCAATCAGCCCCAGCATTTT
CDR3: CASSIAGGSVNQPQHF

V: TRBV6-1
D: NA
size: NA
J: TRBJ2-3
DNA: TGTGCCAGCAGTGAAATACCAGGGGGGACAGATACGCAGTATTTT
CDR3: CASSEIPGGTDTQYF

V: TRBV30
D: NA
size: NA
J: TRBJ1-2
DNA: TGTGCCTGGACACAGGGAAACTATGGCTACACCTTC
CDR3: CAWTQGNYGYTF

V: TRBV10-3
D: NA
size: NA
J: TRBJ1-1
DNA: TGTGCCATCAGTGAGTCGGTGGACAGAGAAGCTTTCTTT
CDR3: CAISESVDREAFF

V: TRBV28
D: TRBD2
size: NA
J: TRBJ2-6
DNA: TGTGCCAGCAGGCACCTAACGGGACTAGCTGGCTCTGGGGCCAACGTCCTGACTTTC
CDR3: CASRHLTGLAGSGANVLTF

V: TRBV18
D: NA
size: NA
J: TRBJ1-1
DNA: TGTGCCAGCTCACCCGAGGCTGGGTTCAACACTGAAGCTTTCTTT
CDR3: CASSPEAGFNTEAFF

V: TRBV30
D: NA
size: NA
J: TRBJ1-6
DNA: TGTGCCTGGAGTGCCCTAGGACTGGGAGGTTCACCCCTCCACTTT
CDR3: CAWSALGLGGSPLHF

V: TRBV29-1
D: TRBD2
size: NA
J: TRBJ2-1
DNA: TGCAGCGGTCTAGCGGGGATGGGCTATGAGCAGTTCTTC
CDR3: CSGLAGMGYEQFF

V: TRBV19
D: NA
size: once
J: TRBJ2-2
DNA: TGTGCCAGTAGTATAACAGGGTTCAACACCGGGGAGCTGTTTTTT
CDR3: CASSITGFNTGELFF

V: TRBV7-9
D: TRBD1
size: NA
J: TRBJ1-2
DNA: TGTGCCAGCAGCCCGGACAGGGGGCTTGGCTACACCTTC
CDR3: CASSPDRGLGYTF

V: TRBV7-9
D: TRBD1
size: NA
J: TRBJ1-4
DNA: TGTGCCAGCAGCCCGGACAGGGGGCCTGGTGAAAAACTGTTTTTT
CDR3: CASSPDRGPGEKLFF

V: TRBV15
D: NA
size: NA
J: TRBJ2-3
DNA: TGTGCCACCAGCAGAGTTGTCGGAGATACGCAGTATTTT
CDR3: CATSRVVGDTQYF

V: TRBV15
D: TRBD2
size: NA
J: TRBJ2-3
DNA: TGTGCCACCAGCAGAGATCTAGCGGGGCAGACCACAGATACGCAGTATTTT
CDR3: CATSRDLAGQTTDTQYF

V: TRBV5-4
D: TRBD2
size: NA
J: TRBJ2-3
DNA: TGTGCCAGCAGCTTGGCCCCAGCGGGGAGAACAGATACGCAGTATTTT
CDR3: CASSLAPAGRTDTQYF

V: TRBV2
D: NA
size: once
J: TRBJ1-5
DNA: TGTGCCAGCAGTGAAGCTCCAATAAGCCTGCTTAATCAGCCCCAGCATTTT
CDR3: CASSEAPISLLNQPQHF

V: TRBV18
D: NA
size: NA
J: TRBJ1-6
DNA: TGTGCCAGCTCACCACAGGGGGTTTTGTCTTCACCCCTCCACTTT
CDR3: CASSPQGVLSSPLHF

V: TRBV15
D: TRBD1
size: NA
J: TRBJ2-2
DNA: TGTGCCACCAGCTCCCGAAGACAGGGGTCCGCCGGGGAGCTGTTTTTT
CDR3: CATSSRRQGSAGELFF

V: TRBV5-5
D: TRBD1
size: NA
J: TRBJ1-6
DNA: TGTGCCAGCAGCCCACAGGGGGAGCGGGGTTCACCCCTCCACTTT
CDR3: CASSPQGERGSPLHF

V: TRBV7-2
D: TRBD1
size: NA
J: TRBJ2-2
DNA: TGTGCCAGCAGCTTAGGGCCAGGGGGCACCGGGGAGCTGTTTTTT
CDR3: CASSLGPGGTGELFF

V: TRBV7-3
D: NA
size: NA
J: TRBJ2-4
DNA: TGTGCCAGCAGCTTAGACGGGGAGGTGGCCAAAAACATTCAGTACTTC
CDR3: CASSLDGEVAKNIQYF

V: TRBV27
D: NA
size: NA
J: TRBJ1-1
DNA: TGTGCCAGCGGGCTAACAGAGAACACTGAAGCTTTCTTT
CDR3: CASGLTENTEAFF

V: TRBV11-2
D: TRBD2
size: NA
J: TRBJ2-7
DNA: TGTGCCAGCAGCTTCGGGGGGGTAGGCTCCTACGAGCAGTACTTC
CDR3: CASSFGGVGSYEQYF

V: TRBV6-5
D: NA
size: NA
J: TRBJ1-1
DNA: TGTGCCAGCAGGGCAGGGTTCCAGGCTTTCTTT
CDR3: CASRAGFQAFF

V: TRBV7-8
D: TRBD1
size: NA
J: TRBJ2-5
DNA: TGTGCCAGCAGCTTAGTTGGGACAGTACAAGAGACCCAGTACTTC
CDR3: CASSLVGTVQETQYF

V: TRBV7-2
D: NA
size: NA
J: TRBJ2-5
DNA: TGTGCCAGCAGCTTCAGACAACCGGGACAAGAGACCCAGTACTTC
CDR3: CASSFRQPGQETQYF

V: TRBV29-1
D: NA
size: NA
J: TRBJ2-3
DNA: TGCAGCGTTGGAGGTATAGGAGCAGATACGCAGTATTTT
CDR3: CSVGGIGADTQYF